The T cell receptor beta chain under discussion was sequenced for a study of Ad26.COV2.S vaccination and SARS-CoV-2 variants. Looking at the study overall: The donor participated in the COV1001 trial, in its Ad26.COV2.S arm. Participants got Ad26.COV2.S intramuscularly, once or twice 56 days apart.

Generated by immunoSEQ multiplex PCR, the TCRdb table keeps only in-frame clones and is missing some. The sample holds 320,000 or so clones, around 90% seen once. Documented treatment: around 19 received Ad26.COV2.S at low or high dose, single or two shots; 5 received placebo; per-sample allocation not given. Each sample was drawn 63 days after the first injection (of vaccine or placebo). This TCR came from a person aged 18 to 59 who received the Ad26.COV2.S COVID-19 vaccine or a placebo. Sequences were derived from peripheral blood, sampled in a trial of Ad26.COV2.S vaccine versus placebo.

CDR3 DNA sequence: TGTGCTAGTGGTTTGGGGGGGACCTATTATGGCTACACCTTC. It encodes CASGLGGTYYGYTF. The gene calls are TRBV12-5 and TRBJ1-2; possibly TRBD1 for D (5 bases). CDR3 length: 14 residues. The germline gives CDR1 LGHNT, CDR2 FRNRAP. Trimming stripped 1 base from V and 5 bases from J, with 11 bases between.